This T cell receptor beta chain was captured in a study of OX40 agonist ivuxolimab in advanced cancers. For the study in its entirety: Ivuxolimab was a fully human IgG2 agonistic monoclonal antibody targeting the costimulatory receptor OX40 (CD134). Intravenous ivuxolimab was administered to patients every 2 weeks at six dose levels: 0.01, 0.1, 0.3, 1.5, 3 and 10 mg/kg. The paper covers the monotherapy dose-escalation part of the phase I ivuxolimab trial, which included N of about 50 patients. Partial responses were achieved by three dose-escalation patients, of whom one had hepatocellular carcinoma and two had cutaneous melanoma. Patients were allowed to have had prior anti-PD-1, anti-PD-L1 or anti-CTLA-4 therapy, and 40% to 45% of the dose-escalation patients had previously received checkpoint inhibitors. Of the approximately 54 patients in dose escalation, about 20 had hepatocellular carcinoma, some 15 had melanoma, 9 had renal cell carcinoma and 9 had head and neck cancer. The dose-escalation cohort was about 87% male with a mean age of about 60 years, ranging from about 23 to 85. The point of sequencing TCRbeta in the periphery was to test whether ivuxolimab changed TCR sequence diversity and drove clonal T-cell expansion.

Genomic DNA was extracted from sorted cells for sequencing of the TCRbeta CDR3 region. The immunoSEQ Assay was used for sequencing of TCRbeta CDR3 regions. TCRdb stores this immuneACCESS table with in-frame sequences only. Part of the clones is absent; in the studies checked, under half of the shortfall reflects unresolved V genes, and no reason is known for the rest. This sample is represented by 35,000 to 45,000 clones; 85% to 90% of them were singletons. Jointly, the top ten make up 20% to 25% of the sample. The CDR3 sequence holds 18 residues, the cysteine and phenylalanine included. Only CDR3 DNA remains: 54 bases, in frame from the first base. Reading the germline V gene (reference sequence) gives CDR1 SGHKS and CDR2 YYEKEE. A distance of 23 bases separates the germline ends of V and J, which lose 4 bases and 6 bases respectively. Overall study outcomes, separate from this receptor: Antigen specificity was not determined for the clonally expanded peripheral T cells. Low levels of normalized T-cell clonal expansion were also seen in some patients who did not respond. At doses of 0.1 to 3.0 mg/kg, clonal expansion of both CD4+ and CD8+ blood T cells was observed from baseline to week 6. After ivuxolimab, expanded clones were on average more numerous among CD8+ T cells than among CD4+ T cells. In the 0.1-3.0 mg/kg groups, partial responders had among the lowest normalized peripheral clonal expansion, particularly in CD8+ T cells.

Remarks on this clone: Its antigen is unknown. One base away there is no much larger clone; base qualities are not given.

Patients with a history of autoimmune disease or receiving systemic immunosuppression were excluded from the trial. In every dose cohort, peripheral blood was drawn for TCR sequencing at baseline, cycle 4 day 1, and cycle 7 day 1. The samples were drawn from a first-in-human, open-label, multicenter phase I dose-escalation trial of ivuxolimab. Adults with locally advanced or metastatic melanoma, renal cell, hepatocellular, or head and neck squamous cell carcinoma were enrolled in the trial. Before TCR sequencing, CD4+ T cells and CD8+ T cells were sorted from peripheral blood as separate populations.

Here the sequenced sample was CD4+ or CD8+ T cells sorted from blood, taken in a trial of the OX40 agonist ivuxolimab. Here the chain combines TRBV5-5 and TRBJ1-6, with no reliable assignment of the D segment. The TCR originated in an adult with an advanced solid tumor such as melanoma, head and neck, liver or kidney cancer. This receptor has the CDR3 CASSPGYSQAGINSPLHF. The nucleotides are TGTGCCAGCAGCCCTGGATACAGTCAGGCGGGAATTAATTCACCCCTCCACTTT.